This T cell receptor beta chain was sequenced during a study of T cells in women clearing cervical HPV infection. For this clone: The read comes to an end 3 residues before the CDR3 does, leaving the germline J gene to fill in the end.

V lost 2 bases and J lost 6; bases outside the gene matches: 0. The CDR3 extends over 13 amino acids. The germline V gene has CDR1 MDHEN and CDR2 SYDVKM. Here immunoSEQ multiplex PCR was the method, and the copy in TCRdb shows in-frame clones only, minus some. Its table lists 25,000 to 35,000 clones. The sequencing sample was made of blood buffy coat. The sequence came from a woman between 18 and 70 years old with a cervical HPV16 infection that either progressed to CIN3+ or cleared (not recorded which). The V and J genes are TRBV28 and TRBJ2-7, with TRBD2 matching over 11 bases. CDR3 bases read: TGTGCCAGCAGTTTAACTAGCGGGAGCGAG. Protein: CASSLTSGSE. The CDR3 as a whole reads CASSLTSGSEQYF.